These 2 T cell receptor beta chains share one sample of origin, sequenced in a study of cytomegalovirus exposure and HLA in healthy donors. Researchers ran the PCR with 60 Vbeta and 13 Jbeta primers. Libraries were prepared by immunoSEQ multiplex PCR; TCRdb keeps only in-frame clonotypes and omits some of them. The sample lists approximately 160,000 clones, roughly 78% occurring once. The sample was PBMCs. These receptors were collected from a woman aged 50 to 65 in good health and CMV-seropositive.

This chain links TRBV6-5 with TRBJ2-7; no firm D call. Per germline, CDR1 MNHEY and CDR2 SVGAGI. This CDR3 spans 12 amino acids. V was cut by 5 bases and J by 3 bases, with 8 bases left in between. The CDR3 protein is CASSHPGYEQYF. The CDR3 coding sequence is TGTGCCAGCAGTCACCCAGGCTACGAGCAGTACTTC.

The chain is built from TRBV7-2 and TRBJ1-1, with D hard to call. Germline V CDR1 and CDR2: SGHTA, FQGNSA. The CDR3 totals 13 residues. With 5 bases removed from V and 1 base from J, the gap between germline ends came to 8 bases. The CDR3 reads CASSATANTEAFF. The CDR3 DNA sequence: TGTGCCAGCAGCGCAACAGCGAACACTGAAGCTTTCTTT.